The present entry profiles one T cell receptor (beta chain) with its context. Antigen: not known. This sample was included in a study of T cell repertoires in cytomegalovirus infection. In TCRdb, the reads were re-called with MiXCR into one record per CDR3 protein. Of about 830,000 distinct CDR3 sequences in the sample, 32% were seen once. The sequencing used cultured CD8+ T cells from PBMCs, collected from culture after CMV antigen stimulation. The clonotype originates from a human donor in good health (CMV status not recorded). Some clones in this sample may be carry-over from other donors' samples.

The CDR3: CATTDSSYGYTF. The CDR3, as DNA: TGTGCCACCACTGATAGCTCCTATGGCTACACCTTC. This chain uses TRBV7-9 with TRBJ1-2; no clear D. Germline V gives CDR1 SEHNR, CDR2 FQNEAQ (reference sequence). This CDR3 is built from 12 residues. Trimming pared 10 bases from V and 4 bases from J, leaving 13 bases between.